This T cell receptor (beta chain) originates from a study of regulatory T cells in long-lasting Graves disease. Study outcomes and limitations: New patients shared around 1,000 public clonotypes, and persistent patients shared more, with 2,500 to 3,000. Analysis covered peripheral blood alone, not thyroid tissue.

Sequencing libraries for TCR beta were prepared with iRepertoire HTBI primers and Arm-PCR of CDR3 regions. TCRdb re-analysed the multiplex PCR reads in MiXCR, keeping a single row per CDR3 protein. The data contain 530,000 or so distinct CDR3 sequences, roughly a sixth of them seen just once; the ten biggest clones take up approximately 12%. As to this clonotype: As yet, its antigen is unknown.

Trimming removed 4 bases from V and 4 bases from J; junction bases left unmatched: 7. CDR3 length equals 14 residues. Germline CDR1 and CDR2: SGHRS and YFSETQ. Time point indicated: newly diagnosed GD, antithyroid drugs for less than 3 months. The authors made the TCR library using RNA they extracted from PBMCs. This sample was shared with a second study, whose subject was T cells in Graves' hyperthyroidism and ophthalmopathy. That paper states: Thyroid ultrasound, orbital computed tomography, clinical symptoms, and serum thyroxine and TRAb underpinned diagnoses.

The chain combines TRBV5-1 with TRBJ2-5, with 7 bases aligning to TRBD1. Specimen: peripheral blood mononuclear cells (PBMCs), collected at new diagnosis, from a patient treated with antithyroid drugs. The receptor's source is a man between 18 and 29 years old with Graves disease. CDR3 in DNA: TGCGCCAGCAGCGTGGACAGGAGGAGAGAGACCCAGTACTTC. The encoded protein is CASSVDRRRETQYF. Complete variable domain (other parts from reference TRBV5-1 and TRBJ2-5): KAGVTQTPRYLIKTRGQQVTLSCSPISGHRSVSWYQQTPGQGLQFLFEYFSETQRNKGNFPGRFSGRQFSNSRSEMNVSTLELGDSALYLCASSVDRRRETQYFGPGTRLLVL.